This passage covers 22 T cell receptor beta chains from one sample sequenced in a study of tumor-infiltrating lymphocytes in primary liver carcinoma. The study co-extracted DNA and RNA from approximately 20-30 mg of unsorted bulk tissue. TCR beta cDNA was prepared out of roughly 0.5 ug total RNA by means of a constant-region primer. ARM-PCR was slightly modified, and three nested multiplex PCR rounds with it gave rise to the TCR beta libraries. Primers for the first two PCR rounds were TRBV1-TRBV30 forward primers and a C-beta reverse primer (about 10 cycles per round). TCRdb re-called the multiplex PCR reads with MiXCR, one entry per CDR3 protein. Here the sample spans around 120,000 distinct CDR3 sequences, around two thirds being singletons. The sample was liver tumor tissue from sampling region 1. Regarding subset: tumor region T1, superior pole. All receptors derive from an older woman with primary liver carcinoma and hepatitis B virus infection.

As to this clonotype: At one end the junction does not follow the germline gene, possibly because of a read error. This chain connects TRBV11-3 to TRBJ2-3; no reliable D call. CDR3 length: 14 residues. Per the germline V gene, CDR1 is SGHNT and CDR2 is YENEEA. CDR3 loop: CASSLDPSSFAPFF. The CDR3 bases are TGTGCCAGCAGCTTAGATCCATCCAGTTTCGCCCCCTTTTTC.

Turning to this clonotype: Lacking the conserved final phenylalanine or tryptophan, this CDR3 likely reflects a read error. It is unclear where the CDR3 begins or ends on the DNA, so no DNA is shown, and the CDR3 is as TCRdb lists it. The rearrangement joins TRBV30 to TRBJ2-3; the table's D call TRBD1 went unverified against the DNA. Ends included, the CDR3 has 12 residues. The germline V gene encodes CDR1 GTSNPN and CDR2 SVGIG (reference sequence). CDR3 region: CAWSMPTQALYL.

V usage is TRBV11-2 and J usage is TRBJ1-2, with unresolved D. The CDR3 length is 16 residues. CDR1 is SGHAT, CDR2 FQNNGV, per germline. CDR3 region: CISSLTPRGTNYGYTF. The DNA of the CDR3 is TGTATCAGCAGCCTCACACCACGCGGGACTAACTATGGCTACACCTTC.

Concerning this clonotype itself: Since no conserved phenylalanine or tryptophan closes the CDR3, a read error is the likely cause. The chain uses TRBV11-2 and TRBJ1-1; D remains ambiguous. CDR1 is SGHAT, CDR2 FQNNGV, per germline. V was clipped by 8 bases and J by 5 bases, with 12 bases between them. The CDR3 has 12 amino acids. The CDR3 DNA reads TGTGCCAGCGGCCAAGTGGTGACTGAAGCTTTCTCT. The encoded protein is CASGQVVTEAFS.

The chain couples TRBV11-2 to TRBJ1-5; 8 bases match TRBD1. J was trimmed by 0 bases and V by 4 bases; bases with no gene match: 2. CDR3 size: 15 residues. CDR1 is SGHAT and CDR2 is FQNNGV in the germline V gene. CDR3 loop: CASSSDRGSNQPQHF. The CDR3 coding sequence is TGTGCCAGCAGCTCCGACAGGGGTAGCAATCAGCCCCAGCATTTT.

Points on this clonotype: This CDR3 is missing its conserved last phenylalanine or tryptophan, likely due to a read error. CDR3 in amino acids: CSVTPGLESYNEQYS. CDR3 nucleotides: TGCAGCGTTACCCCGGGACTAGAGTCCTACAATGAGCAGTACTCC. V gene TRBV29-1 combines with J gene TRBJ2-1; 8 bases fit TRBD2. The J call may be in error: the DNA end matches TRBJ2-7 better. The length of the CDR3 is 15 residues. Germline CDR1 is SQVTM and CDR2 is ANQGSEA.

Of note for this clonotype: The germline gene is not matched at one end of the junction; a read error may be the cause. The chain is built from TRBV11-2 and TRBJ1-4; D gene ambiguous. CDR3 length equals 15 residues. CDR1 SGHAT and CDR2 FQNNGV come from the germline V gene. Written as DNA, the CDR3 is TGTGCCAGCAACTTCTCGGGAGCAACTAATGAAAAGCTGTTTTTT. Translating gives CASNFSGATNEKLFF.

Remarks on this clonotype: Mismatch with germline at one junction end may stem from a read error. This CDR3 is CTSSLDPGANTPLHF. CDR3 DNA: TGTACCAGCAGCTTAGACCCGGGGGCCAACACACCCCTCCACTTT. The V call is TRBV11-2, the J call TRBJ1-6; D possibly corresponds to TRBD1 (6 bases). The CDR3 is made up of 15 amino acids. CDR1 is SGHAT and CDR2 is FQNNGV in the germline V gene.

On this clonotype itself: This could be a read error, since a much larger clone is one nucleotide away. The rearrangement links TRBV29-1 to TRBJ1-2; D unresolved. The CDR3 has 12 residues. V was pared by 8 bases and J by 1 base, with 11 bases between. Germline assignment: CDR1 SQVTM and CDR2 ANQGSEA. The CDR3 protein is CSHRRDNYGYTF. The CDR3 DNA follows: TGCAGCCATAGGAGGGATAACTATGGCTACACCTTC.

Turning to this clonotype: A read error may be the cause here, since a much bigger clone is one base away. V usage is TRBV6-5 and J usage is TRBJ2-3, with D unresolved. This CDR3 is 11 amino acids long. Germline-derived CDR1 and CDR2 are MNHEY and SVGAGI. V lost 8 bases and J 5 bases, leaving 8 bases between the germline ends. CDR3 loop: CASHRRDTQYF. In DNA form, the CDR3 reads TGTGCCAGCCATCGTAGAGATACGCAGTATTTT.

In its sample, this clonotype was seen many times. V gene TRBV10-2 combines with J gene TRBJ2-3; no clear D gene. The CDR3 is 13 amino acids. The germline V gene has CDR1 WSHSY and CDR2 SAAADI. V was pared by 0 bases and J by 4 bases, with 5 bases between. DNA for the CDR3: TGCGCCAGCAGTGAGTCGATCGCAGATACGCAGTATTTT. This sequence encodes CASSESIADTQYF.

This clonotype was observed many times. The rearrangement joins TRBV4-1 to TRBJ1-3; D not resolved. V lost 2 bases and J 1 base, leaving 3 bases between the germline ends. Per the germline V gene, CDR1 is MGHRA and CDR2 is YSYEKL. This CDR3 region has 13 residues. CDR3 in DNA: TGCGCCAGCAGCCAAACTTCTGGAAACACCATATATTTT. Its protein product is CASSQTSGNTIYF.

A word on this clonotype: This may be a read error, as it is one base from a much larger clone. The rearrangement links TRBV12-3 or TRBV12-4 to TRBJ1-5; perhaps TRBD1 as D (5 bases). Trimming removed 11 bases from V and 2 bases from J, with 13 bases in between. The CDR3 sequence is 13 residues long. This chain's CDR3 is CACGAVGNQPQHF. CDR3 DNA: TGTGCCTGCGGGGCTGTTGGCAATCAGCCCCAGCATTTT.

The V call is TRBV29-1, the J call TRBJ1-1, with TRBD1 matching over 8 bases. This CDR3 has 13 residues. Germline V gene lookup returns CDR1 SQVTM and CDR2 ANQGSEA. J lost 6 bases, V lost 8 bases, and 11 bases had no gene match. CDR3 bases: TGCAGCATTGGGACAGGCGTGGTGGCTGAAGCTTTCTTT. It codes for CSIGTGVVAEAFF. The entire variable domain, with the rest obtained from reference TRBV29-1 and TRBJ1-1, is as follows: SAVISQKPSRDICQRGTSLTIQCQVDSQVTMMFWYRQQPGQSLTLIATANQGSEATYESGFVIDKFPISRPNLTFSTLTVSNMSPEDSSIYLCSIGTGVVAEAFFGQGTRLTVV.

Regarding this clonotype: This may be a read error, as it is one base from a much larger clone. The rearrangement links TRBV6-1 to TRBJ1-1; TRBD1 is a possible D gene (5 bases). The CDR3 is 14 residues long. Germline lookup yields CDR1 MNHNS and CDR2 SASEGT. The CDR3 loop is CVSRGVGSVPEAFF. The DNA of the CDR3 is TGTGTCAGCAGAGGGGTTGGGTCCGTCCCTGAAGCTTTCTTT.

Notes on this clonotype: The CDR3 does not end in the conserved phenylalanine or tryptophan, so this is likely a read error. The chain joins TRBV11-2 to TRBJ2-7, with D possibly matching TRBD2 (6 bases). The CDR3 is 12 amino acids. V lost 5 bases to trimming and J lost 4 bases, with 9 bases between them. CDR1 and CDR2 from the germline V gene are SGHAT and FQNNGV. The CDR3 coding sequence is TGTGCCAGCAGCCCAGCGGGTTACGAGCAGTACCTC. It specifies CASSPAGYEQYL.

The rearrangement joins TRBV18 to TRBJ2-3, with a tentative D call TRBD2 (6 bases). The CDR3 loop spans 16 amino acids. Germline values: CDR1 KGHSH, CDR2 LQKENI. Trimming removed 3 bases from V and 0 bases from J, with 13 bases in between. CDR3 bases: TGTGCCAGCTCACCTTGGGGGGAAACTAGCACAGATACGCAGTATTTT. Translated, it gives CASSPWGETSTDTQYF.

A note on this clonotype: Just one base apart from a much larger clone, this may be a read error. The V call is TRBV6-6, the J call TRBJ2-1; no firm D call. Trimming pared 6 bases from V and 6 bases from J, leaving 9 bases between. The CDR3 is 12 residues long. The germline V gene has CDR1 MNHNY and CDR2 SVGAGI (reference sequence). The CDR3 is CASSSNLNEQFF. The CDR3 bases are TGTGCCAGCAGCTCCAATCTCAATGAGCAGTTCTTC.

Points on this clonotype: At one end the junction does not follow the germline gene, possibly because of a read error. The rearrangement uses TRBV2 and TRBJ2-2, with D unresolved. The CDR3 length is 15 residues. Germline values: CDR1 SNHLY, CDR2 FYNNEI. The CDR3 loop is CASSEAHFVTVELFF. The CDR3, as DNA: TGTGCCAGCAGTGAAGCGCATTTCGTAACCGTGGAGCTGTTTTTT.

This clonotype has ten or more counts. The chain joins TRBV6-5 to TRBJ2-7, with D maybe TRBD2 (5 bases). The germline V gene encodes CDR1 MNHEY and CDR2 SVGAGI. The V end was cut by 0 bases, the J end by 4 bases, with 13 bases between. The CDR3 has 15 amino acids. CDR3 region: CASSYSGIAPYEQYF. CDR3 in DNA: TGTGCCAGCAGTTACTCCGGGATAGCGCCATACGAGCAGTACTTC.

This clonotype came up once. The chain couples TRBV6-1 to TRBJ1-6, with TRBD1 matching over 7 bases. Germline trimming cut 6 bases from V and 9 bases from J; bases unmatched to any gene: 11. There are 15 residues in the CDR3. The germline V gene has CDR1 MNHNS and CDR2 SASEGT. The CDR3: CASRKDRSYGSPLHF. In DNA, the CDR3 is TGTGCCAGCAGGAAGGACAGGTCCTATGGTTCACCCCTCCACTTT.

Concerning this clonotype: At one end the junction does not follow the germline gene, possibly because of a read error. This sequence joins TRBV11-2 and TRBJ2-2, with D possibly TRBD2 on 5 matching bases. Germline assignment: CDR1 SGHAT and CDR2 FQNNGV. There are 13 residues in the CDR3. The CDR3 bases are TGTGCCAGCTGCTTAGATAGGATTGGGGAGTTGTTTTTT. This sequence encodes CASCLDRIGELFF.